Each of the 4 T cell receptor beta chains below was sequenced from the same sample in a study of esophageal squamous cell carcinoma under preoperative chemotherapy. TCRdb redid the calling of the PCR reads with MiXCR, one entry per CDR3 protein. The data hold about 18,000 distinct CDR3 sequences, with around 42% observed a single time. Documented time point: after preoperative PTX-NDP chemotherapy. Sampling was performed from a patient given preoperative chemotherapy. Every receptor here comes from a human donor with esophageal squamous cell carcinoma. The donor label of this sample is uncertain.

The V call is TRBV12-3 or TRBV12-4, the J call TRBJ2-2; D gene unclear. Trimming removed 6 bases at V and 13 bases at J, with 24 bases between. This CDR3 contains 15 residues. The CDR3 loop is CASSPQAVSTDTLFF. CDR3 DNA sequence: TGTGCCAGCAGCCCGCAGGCTGTGAGCACCGATACGCTGTTTTTT.

In its sample, this clonotype was seen a few times. The chain recombines TRBV12-5 with TRBJ2-1, with 7 bases identical to TRBD2. Germline V lookup: CDR1 LGHNT, CDR2 FRNRAP. The CDR3 length is 17 residues. The ends lost 0 bases at V and 5 bases at J; junction bases unmatched: 10. The CDR3 loop reads CASGLVLAPLFNNEQFF. The DNA of the CDR3 is TGTGCTAGTGGTTTGGTACTAGCGCCACTCTTTAACAATGAGCAGTTCTTC.

Regarding this clonotype: One junction end does not reproduce the germline sequence, and a read error may be involved. The genes are TRBV6-1 and TRBJ2-4; D may match TRBD1 or TRBD2 (5 bases each). Germline V gives CDR1 MNHNS, CDR2 SASEGT. The CDR3 has 16 residues. The CDR3 protein is CASSEAPGRAKDTQYF. In nucleotides, the CDR3 is TGTGCCAGCAGTGAAGCGCCGGGGCGGGCCAAAGATACTCAGTACTTT.

This clonotype has more than one count but fewer than ten. This rearrangement joins TRBV27 to TRBJ2-1; 16 positions agree with TRBD2. V dropped 5 bases and J dropped 9; count of bases not matched to a gene: 4. The CDR3 runs to 15 residues. From germline, CDR1 is MNHEY and CDR2 SMNVEV (reference sequence). CDR3 sequence reads: CASSVGTSGGGEQFF. CDR3 sequence (DNA): TGTGCCAGCAGTGTCGGGACTAGCGGGGGGGGTGAGCAGTTCTTC.